The 18 T cell receptor beta chains given below trace back to one sample, sequenced in a study of T cells in Graves' hyperthyroidism and ophthalmopathy. From RNA transcripts, TCR beta CDR3 regions were amplified. Carried out on the TCR CDR3, a first-round RT-PCR used the HTBI primer set. TCRdb itself ran the multiplex PCR reads through MiXCR, one entry per CDR3 protein. This table has about 700,000 distinct CDR3 sequences, 12% to 15% appearing once. Specimen: blood. These receptors were collected from a woman aged 18 to 35 with Graves' hyperthyroidism.

The J gene is TRBJ2-5, the V gene TRBV6-1, with 10 positions matching TRBD2. With V trimmed by 7 bases and J by 5 bases, 4 bases remained unmatched. Germline CDR1 is MNHNS and CDR2 is SASEGT. The CDR3 has 13 amino acids. CDR3 in DNA: TGTGCCAGCACCACTAGCGGGACTGAGACCCAGTACTTC. This sequence encodes CASTTSGTETQYF.

Many counts were recorded for this clonotype. The CDR3: CASSLFWTSDYAKNIQYF. The CDR3 nucleotides are TGTGCCAGCAGTTTATTCTGGACCTCGGACTATGCCAAAAACATTCAGTACTTC. The chain combines TRBV27 with TRBJ2-4; the D gene is possibly TRBD2 (6 bases). Germline-derived CDR1 and CDR2 are MNHEY and SMNVEV (reference sequence). Trimming left V 1 base short and J 1 base short, with 17 bases between. The length of the CDR3 is 18 residues.

This chain links TRBV15 with TRBJ1-1, with D uncertain. Germline loops: CDR1 LNHNV, CDR2 YYDKDF (reference sequence). The V and J ends lost 0 bases and 1 base respectively, with 6 bases between them. The CDR3 covers 14 residues. The DNA of the CDR3 is TGTGCCACCAGCAGAGATTATACGAACACTGAAGCTTTCTTT. Translated, it gives CATSRDYTNTEAFF.

The chain is built from TRBV2 and TRBJ2-3; D remains unclear. Germline-derived CDR1 and CDR2 are SNHLY and FYNNEI. This CDR3 is 12 amino acids long. V dropped 8 bases and J dropped 1 base, with 7 bases sitting between them. The CDR3 loop is CASGMGTDTQYF. CDR3 nucleotides: TGTGCCAGCGGGATGGGCACAGATACGCAGTATTTT. The entire variable domain, with the rest obtained from reference TRBV2 and TRBJ2-3, is as follows: EPEVTQTPSHQVTQMGQEVILRCVPISNHLYFYWYRQILGQKVEFLVSFYNNEISEKSEIFDDQFSVERPDGSNFTLKIRSTKLEDSAMYFCASGMGTDTQYFGPGTRLTVL.

The chain links TRBV6-1 to TRBJ1-1; unclear D gene. Trimming left V 6 bases short and J 5 bases short, with 19 bases between. This CDR3 region has 15 residues. Germline loops: CDR1 MNHNS, CDR2 SASEGT. The CDR3 DNA sequence: TGTGCCAGCAGCGGAAGGTTGGGCCCGTGGACTGAAGCTTTCTTT. Translating it yields CASSGRLGPWTEAFF.

This clonotype was seen at least ten times. The gene calls are TRBV6-1 and TRBJ2-7; 8 bases agree with TRBD1. The CDR3 runs to 15 residues. Unmatched junction bases numbered 11, after V lost 10 bases and J lost 0 bases. Germline assignment: CDR1 MNHNS and CDR2 SASEGT. The CDR3 loop reads CATLLYRGFSYEQYF. The CDR3 nucleotides read TGTGCCACCCTCCTGTACAGGGGGTTCTCCTACGAGCAGTACTTC.

This clonotype appeared many times. This chain links TRBV18 with TRBJ2-1, with D unresolved. Germline loops: CDR1 KGHSH, CDR2 LQKENI. CDR3 length equals 13 residues. The CDR3 loop reads CTSGLELWNEQFF. The CDR3 DNA follows: TGTACCTCGGGCCTAGAACTCTGGAATGAGCAGTTCTTC. The full variable domain, in which reference TRBV18 and TRBJ2-1 provide the parts outside the CDR3, is NAGVMQNPRHLVRRRGQEARLRCSPMKGHSHVYWYRQLPEEGLKFMVYLQKENIIDESGMPKERFSAEFPKEGPSILRIQQVVRGDSAAYFCTSGLELWNEQFFGPGTRLTVL.

The V gene is TRBV9, the J gene TRBJ2-2; no reliable D call. With 1 base removed from V and 2 bases from J, the gap between germline ends came to 18 bases. This CDR3 comprises 18 residues. Looked up from germline, CDR1 is SGDLS and CDR2 is YYNGEE. CDR3 loop: CASSVPIGEAFNTGELFF. DNA of the CDR3: TGTGCCAGCAGCGTACCGATAGGAGAGGCCTTTAACACCGGGGAGCTGTTTTTT.

This clonotype turned up a few times. This chain links TRBV7-6 with TRBJ2-5, with 10 positions matching TRBD1. In germline, CDR1 is SGHVS, CDR2 FNYEAQ. CDR3 length: 13 amino acids. Trimming at V came to 5 bases and at J to 10 bases, leaving 7 bases not matched to a gene. The chain's CDR3 is CASSPPGQGIQYF. The CDR3 DNA reads as TGTGCCAGCAGCCCACCGGGACAGGGGATCCAGTACTTC.

This clonotype has at least ten counts. The CDR3 region is CASSWGLAGAYEQFF. The CDR3 nucleotides are TGTGCCAGCAGTTGGGGACTAGCGGGAGCTTATGAGCAGTTCTTC. The chain carries TRBV12-3 or TRBV12-4 and TRBJ2-1, with TRBD2 matching over 14 bases. Germline trimming cut 4 bases from V and 8 bases from J; bases unmatched to any gene: 4. CDR3 length equals 15 residues.

This clonotype was counted between two and nine times. The chain links TRBV5-5 to TRBJ2-1; the D gene is possibly TRBD2 (5 bases). Germline CDR1 and CDR2: SGHKS and YYEKEE (reference sequence). The CDR3 spans 14 residues. V was clipped by 4 bases and J by 7 bases, with 15 bases between them. The CDR3 DNA reads as TGTGCCAGCAGCCCCGGGGAGATTTCAAATGAGCAGTTCTTC. Amino acid sequence: CASSPGEISNEQFF.

This clonotype came up many times. This CDR3 is CASSPRMDGGQLGAFF. Here the CDR3 DNA reads TGTGCCAGCAGTCCCAGAATGGACGGTGGACAGCTGGGAGCTTTCTTT. The chain uses TRBV6-1 and TRBJ1-1; TRBD1 might be the D (6 bases). Germline V gene data show CDR1 as MNHNS and CDR2 as SASEGT. The CDR3 contains 16 residues. The V end was cut by 5 bases, the J end by 10 bases, with 26 bases between.

Ten or more counts support this clonotype. The genes are TRBV27 and TRBJ2-7; 7 bases match TRBD2. Trimming at V came to 2 bases and at J to 9 bases, leaving 7 bases not matched to a gene. This CDR3 spans 13 amino acids. Germline CDR1 reads MNHEY; CDR2 reads SMNVEV (reference sequence). CDR3 in DNA: TGTGCCAGCAGTTTAGGGGGTGCGGGAGTGCAGTACTTC. Protein sequence: CASSLGGAGVQYF.

The V gene is TRBV19, the J gene TRBJ1-1; weak D call: TRBD1 (6 bases). CDR1 is LNHDA, CDR2 SQIVND, per germline (reference sequence). The CDR3 consists of 14 residues. The V and J ends lost 1 base and 1 base respectively, with 7 bases between them. The CDR3 loop is CASSIAQGNTEAFF. The DNA of the CDR3 is TGTGCCAGTAGTATAGCACAGGGGAACACTGAAGCTTTCTTT. The variable domain in full, with the rest retrieved from reference TRBV19 and TRBJ1-1, is DGGITQSPKYLFRKEGQNVTLSCEQNLNHDAMYWYRQDPGQGLRLIYYSQIVNDFQKGDIAEGYSVSREKKESFPLTVTSAQKNPTAFYLCASSIAQGNTEAFFGQGTRLTVV.

The table lists this clonotype with many counts. Here the CDR3 DNA reads TGTGCCAGCAGTCCCGTACTGGGGTCCAATGAGCAGTTCTTC. It codes for CASSPVLGSNEQFF. This sequence joins TRBV6-1 and TRBJ2-1; D remains ambiguous. This CDR3 contains 14 residues. V dropped 5 bases and J dropped 6 bases, with 14 bases sitting between them. Germline loops: CDR1 MNHNS, CDR2 SASEGT.

This clonotype was seen at least ten times. The gene calls are TRBV6-2 or TRBV6-3 and TRBJ2-1, with D perhaps given as TRBD1 or TRBD2 (5 bases each). Germline CDR1 MNHEY, CDR2 SVGEGT. The CDR3 covers 14 residues. V lost 2 bases, J lost 7 bases, and 12 bases lay in between. Here the CDR3 reads CASSYGTEVNEQFF. The CDR3 DNA reads TGTGCCAGCAGTTACGGGACGGAGGTAAATGAGCAGTTCTTC.

This clonotype came up a few times. Since a much larger clone is just one base distant, this may be a read error. The rearrangement uses TRBV7-2 and TRBJ2-1, with 7 bases identical to TRBD2. The J call may not be correct, given that the DNA end is closer to TRBJ2-7. The CDR3 runs to 16 residues. Germline CDR1 reads SGHTA; CDR2 reads FQGNSA. CDR3 residues: CASSLTSESSYNEQYF. The CDR3 bases are TGTGCCAGCAGCTTAACTAGCGAGAGCTCCTACAATGAGCAGTACTTC.

The V gene is TRBV28, the J gene TRBJ2-1; 11 positions match TRBD2. With V trimmed by 5 bases and J by 9 bases, 18 bases remained unmatched. CDR3 length: 18 residues. The germline CDR1 and CDR2 sequences are MDHEN and SYDVKM. The CDR3, as DNA: TGTGCCAGCAGTCGGGCTAGCGGGAGGTCCCTTGGGGGGGGTGAGCAGTTCTTC. Translating it yields CASSRASGRSLGGGEQFF.